Each of the 26 T cell receptor beta chains below was sequenced from the same sample in a study of T cell responses to AZD1222 COVID-19 vaccine. Profiled with immunoSEQ multiplex PCR; TCRdb holds only in-frame clones, not every one. The sample shows over 130,000 clones, more than 80% of them seen only once. The material sequenced was peripheral blood, taken 28 days after the second dose of the MenACWY control vaccine. The receptors stem from an adult who received the MenACWY meningococcal vaccine as a control.

This rearrangement joins TRBV19 to TRBJ1-1; no definite D call. Germline values: CDR1 LNHDA, CDR2 SQIVND (reference sequence). This CDR3 has 13 amino acids. The V end was cut by 5 bases, the J end by 6 bases, with 13 bases between. CDR3 sequence: CASSGEGWAEAFF. CDR3 DNA: TGTGCCAGTAGTGGGGAGGGTTGGGCTGAAGCTTTCTTT.

This chain connects TRBV5-1 to TRBJ2-1; TRBD2 aligns across 13 bases. V shed 4 bases, J shed 10 bases, and the junction held 8 bases outside the gene matches. The CDR3 extends over 15 amino acids. Germline V gene data show CDR1 as SGHRS and CDR2 as YFSETQ. The chain's CDR3 is CASSIYGLAGEEQFF. The CDR3 coding sequence is TGCGCCAGCAGCATATATGGACTAGCGGGGGAAGAGCAGTTCTTC.

The rearrangement joins TRBV6-5 to TRBJ1-2, with 9 bases lining up with TRBD1. The V segment lost 5 bases and the J segment 8 bases; nucleotides outside the gene matches: 6. Looked up from germline, CDR1 is MNHEY and CDR2 is SVGAGI. This CDR3 is 13 amino acids long. The CDR3 sequence is CASSTDRGKGYTF. The DNA for the CDR3 is TGTGCCAGCAGTACGGACAGGGGTAAAGGCTACACCTTC.

The V call is TRBV3-1 (or the pseudogene TRBV3-2), the J call TRBJ2-1; the match to TRBD2 covers 10 bases. The CDR3 runs 15 residues. The germline gives CDR1 LGHDT, CDR2 YNNKEL (reference sequence). J gave up 8 bases and V 4 bases, and 8 bases lay outside the gene matches. The CDR3: CASSRSSGGGYEQFF. For the CDR3, the DNA is TGTGCCAGCAGCCGATCTAGCGGGGGCGGGTATGAGCAGTTCTTC.

This rearrangement joins TRBV7-3 to TRBJ2-2; possible D gene TRBD2, 6 bases. Germline V gene sequence: CDR1 SGHTA, CDR2 FQGTGA. The CDR3 consists of 15 residues. The ends were cut back, 5 bases at V and 5 bases at J, with 15 bases in the middle. The CDR3 protein is CASSPVAGRTGELFF. The CDR3 DNA reads TGTGCCAGCAGCCCCGTCGCAGGGAGGACCGGGGAGCTGTTTTTT.

The rearrangement uses TRBV2 and TRBJ2-7; a possible D gene is TRBD1 (5 bases). CDR1 is SNHLY, CDR2 FYNNEI, per germline. The ends were cut back, 6 bases at V and 2 bases at J, with 20 bases in the middle. This CDR3 contains 16 residues. CDR3 residues: CASSLPPQGITYEQYF. For the CDR3, the DNA is TGTGCCAGCAGCCTACCCCCTCAGGGCATAACCTACGAGCAGTACTTC.

The chain joins TRBV4-3 to TRBJ1-1; 8 bases are shared with TRBD1. The CDR3 extends over 12 amino acids. V was clipped by 5 bases and J by 11 bases; unmatched bases: 7. Germline values: CDR1 LGHNA, CDR2 YSLEER. CDR3 DNA sequence: TGCGCCAGCAGCACAGGGGGTTCTGGGGCTTTCTTT. Its translation: CASSTGGSGAFF.

In this sample, this clone turned up once. The J gene is TRBJ1-5, the V gene TRBV29-1, with 7 bases that match TRBD1. CDR1 SQVTM and CDR2 ANQGSEA come from the germline V gene. After removal of 6 bases from V and 7 bases from J, the junction contained 12 bases not matched to a gene. The CDR3 covers 14 residues. This chain's CDR3 is CSVSQQGTGQPQHF. For the CDR3, the DNA is TGCAGCGTATCCCAACAGGGGACGGGACAGCCCCAGCATTTT.

This chain joins TRBV11-2 and TRBJ1-1; D remains unclear. This CDR3 has 14 residues. V dropped 2 bases and J dropped 10 bases, with 17 bases sitting between them. Germline V lookup: CDR1 SGHAT, CDR2 FQNNGV. CDR3 residues: CASSLPPSTELAFF. The DNA of the CDR3 is TGTGCCAGCAGCTTACCCCCCTCTACAGAGTTAGCTTTCTTT.

The V gene is TRBV5-4, the J gene TRBJ2-1; TRBD2 is a possible D gene (7 bases). The CDR3 has 16 amino acids. Germline V lookup: CDR1 SGHNT, CDR2 YYREEE (reference sequence). The germline V and J ends were trimmed by 4 bases and 0 bases, with 14 bases remaining between them. CDR3 coding DNA: TGTGCCAGCAGCGTGGGGGGCGGGAGCTCCTACAATGAGCAGTTCTTC. It codes for CASSVGGGSSYNEQFF. The whole variable domain, filled in from reference TRBV5-4 and TRBJ2-1, reads ETGVTQSPTHLIKTRGQQVTLRCSSQSGHNTVSWYQQALGQGPQFIFQYYREEENGRGNFPPRFSGLQFPNYSSELNVNALELDDSALYLCASSVGGGSSYNEQFFGPGTRLTVL.

This clone appeared a few times. This sequence joins TRBV6-4 and TRBJ2-5, with 15 bases lining up with TRBD2. Looked up from germline, CDR1 is MRHNA and CDR2 is SNTAGT. Trimming at V came to 8 bases and at J to 2 bases, leaving 18 bases not matched to a gene. This CDR3 is built from 20 residues. CDR3 nucleotide sequence: TGTGCCAGCCCTCCCGGACTAGCGGGGGGGTACCACCTAAAGCAAGAGACCCAGTACTTC. It translates to CASPPGLAGGYHLKQETQYF.

This chain joins TRBV25-1 and TRBJ1-2; unclear D gene. Germline assignment: CDR1 MGHDK and CDR2 SYGVNS. The CDR3 runs to 13 residues. Trimming took off 5 bases at V and 4 bases at J, with 11 bases between the two ends. CDR3 amino acids: CASSHKVGYGYTF. DNA for the CDR3: TGTGCCAGCAGTCACAAGGTTGGCTATGGCTACACCTTC.

This chain joins TRBV11-2 and TRBJ2-7, with 9 bases identical to TRBD1. This CDR3 contains 14 residues. The junction had 6 bases not matched to a gene; V was cut back by 5 bases and J by 4 bases. Germline CDR1 reads SGHAT; CDR2 reads FQNNGV. The CDR3 bases are TGTGCCAGCAGCAAAACCGGGACAGGGTACGAGCAGTACTTC. This encodes CASSKTGTGYEQYF.

The rearrangement uses TRBV29-1 and TRBJ2-3, with TRBD2 identical over 11 bases. The trim removed 4 bases at V and 4 bases at J, leaving 4 bases unmatched. This CDR3 comprises 14 residues. The germline V gene encodes CDR1 SQVTM and CDR2 ANQGSEA. For the CDR3, the DNA is TGCAGCGTTGTCACTAGCGGGAGCCCAGATACGCAGTATTTT. This encodes CSVVTSGSPDTQYF.

V is TRBV29-1 and J is TRBJ2-7, with TRBD1 matching over 10 bases. The germline V gene encodes CDR1 SQVTM and CDR2 ANQGSEA. This CDR3 is built from 14 residues. V was pared by 4 bases and J by 5 bases, with 8 bases of the junction left unmatched. The CDR3 nucleotides read TGCAGCGTTGGGGCCGGGACAGGGGCACACGAGCAGTACTTC. Translated: CSVGAGTGAHEQYF.

The rearrangement uses TRBV27 and TRBJ2-6, with D possibly TRBD1 on 5 matching bases. V was trimmed by 5 bases and J by 0 bases, leaving 14 bases between them. This CDR3 comprises 17 residues. CDR1 is MNHEY, CDR2 SMNVEV, per germline (reference sequence). This chain's CDR3 is CASSPTANHSGANVLTF. The DNA of the CDR3 is TGTGCCAGCAGTCCGACAGCAAACCACTCTGGGGCCAACGTCCTGACTTTC. Variable domain in full (rest from reference TRBV27 and TRBJ2-6): EAQVTQNPRYLITVTGKKLTVTCSQNMNHEYMSWYRQDPGLGLRQIYYSMNVEVTDKGDVPEGYKVSRKEKRNFPLILESPSPNQTSLYFCASSPTANHSGANVLTFGAGSRLTVL.

The CDR3 coding sequence is TGTGCCAGCAGTTACTGGGACAGCTTGAACACTGAAGCTTTCTTT. This encodes CASSYWDSLNTEAFF. The genes are TRBV6-2 or TRBV6-3 and TRBJ1-1; 7 bases map to TRBD1. From germline, CDR1 is MNHEY and CDR2 SVGEGT. The J segment lost 0 bases and the V segment lost 1 base, leaving 2 bases of the junction unmatched. CDR3 length: 15 amino acids.

The V gene is TRBV7-8, the J gene TRBJ2-7, with 7 bases lining up with TRBD2. Germline V gives CDR1 SGHVS, CDR2 FQNEAQ. Germline trimming cut 5 bases from V and 5 bases from J; bases unmatched to any gene: 9. This CDR3 spans 14 amino acids. The CDR3 nucleotides read TGTGCCAGCAGCCCCTTCGGGGGGACCAACGAGCAGTACTTC. Translating it yields CASSPFGGTNEQYF.

The rearrangement uses TRBV28 and TRBJ2-5; TRBD1 matches at 9 bases. CDR3 size: 15 residues. The trim removed 7 bases at V and 2 bases at J, leaving 8 bases unmatched. The germline V gene has CDR1 MDHEN and CDR2 SYDVKM. Written as DNA, the CDR3 is TGTGCCAGCACTCCGACAGGGGGGAATCAAGAGACCCAGTACTTC. Residues: CASTPTGGNQETQYF.

The rearrangement links TRBV13 to TRBJ2-3, with TRBD2 identical over 9 bases. Trimming cost V 4 bases and J 6 bases; bases outside gene matches: 8. Per germline, CDR1 PRHDT and CDR2 FYEKMQ (reference sequence). The CDR3 covers 15 residues. The CDR3 bases are TGTGCCAGCAGCTCCGCGGGGGGGCCTGGGGATACGCAGTATTTT. Translating gives CASSSAGGPGDTQYF.

The chain has TRBV11-2 and TRBJ1-2; unclear D gene. Germline CDR1 and CDR2: SGHAT and FQNNGV. The V gene lost 2 bases and the J gene lost 5 bases, with 18 bases spanning the gap. CDR3 size: 16 residues. CDR3 bases: TGTGCCAGCAGCTTAATAATGGACCGGGCTACTTATGGCTACACCTTC. Translated: CASSLIMDRATYGYTF. Full variable domain (missing parts from reference TRBV11-2 and TRBJ1-2): EAGVAQSPRYKIIEKRQSVAFWCNPISGHATLYWYQQILGQGPKLLIQFQNNGVVDDSQLPKDRFSAERLKGVDSTLKIQPAKLEDSAVYLCASSLIMDRATYGYTFGSGTRLTVV.

The V and J genes are TRBV30 and TRBJ2-7; 7 nucleotides line up with TRBD1. This CDR3 is 16 amino acids long. From germline, CDR1 is GTSNPN and CDR2 SVGIG (reference sequence). J was trimmed by 7 bases and V by 2 bases; bases with no gene match: 17. For the CDR3, the DNA is TGTGCCTGGAGTCAAGGACAGGAACGAGGTAGGATGGAGCAGTACTTC. This encodes CAWSQGQERGRMEQYF.

The chain links TRBV5-1 to TRBJ2-2, with TRBD1 matching over 8 bases. The junction had 2 bases not matched to a gene; V was cut back by 3 bases and J by 4 bases. The CDR3 is 14 residues long. From germline, CDR1 is SGHRS and CDR2 YFSETQ. CDR3 sequence reads: CASSYTGGTGELFF. DNA for the CDR3: TGCGCCAGCAGCTACACAGGGGGCACCGGGGAGCTGTTTTTT.

The CDR3 region is CASGPGMEETQYF. The CDR3 DNA reads as TGCGCCAGCGGGCCGGGAATGGAAGAGACCCAGTACTTC. The chain uses TRBV5-1 and TRBJ2-5; D is possibly TRBD2 (5 bases). CDR1 and CDR2 (germline): SGHRS, YFSETQ. CDR3 length: 13 amino acids. The germline V and J ends were trimmed by 7 bases and 3 bases, with 13 bases remaining between them.

V is TRBV19 and J is TRBJ2-5, with a tentative D call TRBD2 (5 bases). V shed 5 bases and J shed 5 bases, with 15 bases lying between them. Per germline, CDR1 LNHDA and CDR2 SQIVND (reference sequence). The CDR3 is 14 amino acids. Here the CDR3 DNA reads TGTGCCAGTAGTGAGGGAGTCCGGTTTGAGACCCAGTACTTC. It codes for CASSEGVRFETQYF.

The V and J genes are TRBV19 and TRBJ2-1; 7 bases fit TRBD1. Germline V lookup: CDR1 LNHDA, CDR2 SQIVND (reference sequence). The CDR3 is made up of 13 amino acids. V was pared by 4 bases and J by 12 bases, with 9 bases of the junction left unmatched. The CDR3 reads CASSRGQTGLQFF. CDR3 DNA sequence: TGTGCCAGTAGTAGAGGGCAGACAGGGTTGCAGTTCTTC.